A selection of T cell receptor beta chains follows, all from one sample in a study of T cell responses to AZD1222 COVID-19 vaccine. Assay used: immunoSEQ multiplex PCR; TCRdb lists only in-frame clones, some missing. The repertoire holds 150,000 to 200,000 clones, with roughly 94% as singletons. This specimen consisted of peripheral blood, obtained 28 days after the second AZD1222 dose. Receptors originate from an adult who received the AZD1222 COVID-19 vaccine. CDR3s include the opening cysteine and the closing phenylalanine or tryptophan. Each record gives: clone size, V gene, D gene, J gene, CDR3 protein, CDR3 DNA. A D gene is named only where the DNA matches it firmly. The listing skips clone size in some rows; elsewhere it reads once, few, many or a size class.

>.|TRBV19|TRBD1|TRBJ2-7
CASSPGQGRSYEQYF
TGTGCCAGTAGTCCTGGACAGGGAAGGTCCTACGAGCAGTACTTC
>.|TRBV4-1|TRBD2|TRBJ2-5
CASSQTTSGGPRQTQYF
TGCGCCAGCAGCCAAACGACTAGCGGGGGGCCCCGGCAGACCCAGTACTTC
>.|TRBV5-5|TRBD2|TRBJ2-1
CASSPGTSGGSSYNEQFF
TGTGCCAGCAGCCCCGGGACTAGCGGGGGGAGCTCCTACAATGAGCAGTTCTTC
>.|TRBV6-4|.|TRBJ1-1
CASSETTANTEAFF
TGTGCCAGCAGTGAAACGACAGCGAACACTGAAGCTTTCTTT
>.|TRBV5-1|TRBD1|TRBJ1-3
CASSPWTGSGNTIYF
TGCGCCAGCAGCCCATGGACAGGGAGTGGAAACACCATATATTTT
>once|TRBV27|.|TRBJ2-7
CASSPQGSVYEQYF
TGTGCCAGCAGTCCACAGGGATCGGTCTACGAGCAGTACTTC
>.|TRBV20-1|TRBD2|TRBJ2-3
CSASGPSGVLRYTDTQYF
TGCAGTGCTAGTGGCCCTAGCGGGGTCTTAAGATACACAGATACGCAGTATTTT
>.|TRBV6-1|.|TRBJ2-6
CASSEAGANVLTF
TGTGCCAGCAGTGAGGCTGGGGCCAACGTCCTGACTTTC
>few|TRBV6-5|TRBD2|TRBJ2-3
CASSSGLASDTQYF
TGTGCCAGCAGTTCGGGACTAGCGTCAGATACGCAGTATTTT
>once|TRBV7-3|.|TRBJ1-1
CASSLVGGGNTEAFF
TGTGCCAGCAGCTTAGTAGGGGGAGGGAACACTGAAGCTTTCTTT
>.|TRBV13|.|TRBJ1-2
CASSIDPGVNYGYTF
TGTGCCAGCAGCATCGACCCGGGGGTAAACTATGGCTACACCTTC
>.|TRBV6-2/TRBV6-3|.|TRBJ2-1
CASSYLEGRLYNEQFF
TGTGCCAGCAGTTACCTGGAGGGACGTCTCTACAATGAGCAGTTCTTC
>.|TRBV13|.|TRBJ2-5
CASSLVATQETQYF
TGTGCCAGCAGCTTAGTGGCTACCCAAGAGACCCAGTACTTC
>few|TRBV6-2/TRBV6-3|.|TRBJ1-1
CASSYTGGEAFF
TGTGCCAGCAGTTACACTGGGGGTGAAGCTTTCTTT
>.|TRBV18|.|TRBJ1-3
CASSPRPQQGNTIYF
TGTGCCAGCTCACCAAGGCCTCAACAGGGAAACACCATATATTTT
>.|TRBV27|TRBD1|TRBJ1-5
CASSLAGTGNQPQHF
TGTGCCAGCTCGCTTGCCGGGACAGGGAATCAGCCCCAGCATTTT
>.|TRBV19|TRBD1|TRBJ1-4
CASSTRQGAEKLFF
TGTGCCAGTAGTACCCGACAGGGGGCCGAAAAACTGTTTTTT
>.|TRBV18|TRBD1|TRBJ2-4
CASSPQGTGGNIQYF
TGTGCCAGCTCACCCCAGGGGACAGGGGGAAACATTCAGTACTTC
>.|TRBV11-3|.|TRBJ2-3
CASSSGGGKTDTQYF
TGTGCCAGCAGCTCAGGGGGAGGGAAAACGGATACGCAGTATTTT
>once|TRBV10-3|.|TRBJ1-4
CAIGNSLNEKLFF
TGTGCCATCGGGAATAGCCTGAATGAAAAACTGTTTTTT
>.|TRBV4-1|.|TRBJ1-2
CASSQDGTEPYGYTF
TGCGCCAGCAGCCAAGATGGGACGGAACCTTATGGCTACACCTTC
>.|TRBV18|TRBD1|TRBJ1-2
CASSPSTGGRDGYTF
TGTGCCAGCTCACCATCGACAGGGGGAAGGGATGGCTACACCTTC
>.|TRBV5-4|.|TRBJ2-5
CASSLGGRPEETQYF
TGTGCCAGCAGCTTGGGGGGGCGACCCGAAGAGACCCAGTACTTC
>.|TRBV7-7|TRBD1|TRBJ2-5
CASSYTGQLGETQYF
TGTGCCAGCAGTTATACGGGACAGTTGGGGGAGACCCAGTACTTC